The 32 T cell receptor beta chains presented below share a single source sample, sequenced in a study of blood T cell repertoires in COVID-19. TCRdb's copy holds only in-frame clones and misses some; the assay was immunoSEQ multiplex PCR. Among 95,000 to 110,000 clones, roughly 88% were seen once, and the ten largest hold 3% to 3.5%. The sequenced sample was peripheral blood. The receptors stem from a human donor in a cohort sampled during active COVID-19.

The chain's CDR3 is CSVDNGVSGNTIYF. The CDR3 DNA follows: TGCAGCGTTGATAACGGGGTATCTGGAAACACCATATATTTT. The J gene is TRBJ1-3, the V gene TRBV29-1; D remains unclear. Per germline, CDR1 SQVTM and CDR2 ANQGSEA. Deletions cut 3 bases from V and 1 base from J, with 10 bases between. CDR3 length: 14 amino acids.

The V gene is TRBV27, the J gene TRBJ2-4, with D possibly being TRBD2 (6 bases). Deletions cut 2 bases from V and 0 bases from J, with 11 bases between. This CDR3 spans 16 amino acids. The V gene's germline CDR1 is MNHEY and CDR2 SMNVEV (reference sequence). The CDR3 region has the DNA TGTGCCAGCAGTTTAGGGGGGACTGCAGCCAAAAACATTCAGTACTTC. It translates to CASSLGGTAAKNIQYF.

The chain carries TRBV6-5 and TRBJ2-7, with D possibly being TRBD1 (6 bases). CDR1 is MNHEY, CDR2 SVGAGI, per germline. Trimming removed 5 bases at V and 2 bases at J, with 16 bases between. This CDR3 spans 15 amino acids. The CDR3 loop is CASSHRDNGAYEQYF. CDR3 bases: TGTGCCAGCAGTCACCGGGACAATGGGGCCTACGAGCAGTACTTC.

This chain links TRBV24-1 with TRBJ2-3; a possible D gene is TRBD1 (5 bases). The CDR3 runs to 16 residues. Trimming shortened V by 4 bases and J by 4 bases, and 17 bases separated the two germline ends. The germline gives CDR1 KGHDR, CDR2 SFDVKD. CDR3 residues: CATSDPSGAISDTQYF. CDR3 sequence (DNA): TGTGCCACCAGTGACCCTTCTGGGGCAATTTCAGATACGCAGTATTTT.

The chain has TRBV3-1 (or the pseudogene TRBV3-2) and TRBJ1-1; D remains unclear. Germline V gene sequence: CDR1 LGHDT, CDR2 YNNKEL (reference sequence). Trimming cost V 3 bases and J 2 bases, with 10 bases left between them. This CDR3 region has 14 residues. The CDR3 here is CASSQPTPNTEAFF. The CDR3 coding sequence is TGTGCCAGCAGCCAGCCGACACCCAACACTGAAGCTTTCTTT.

The chain recombines TRBV28 with TRBJ2-7, with D possibly TRBD1 on 5 matching bases. CDR3 size: 14 residues. Germline CDR1 is MDHEN and CDR2 is SYDVKM. Trimming pared 6 bases from V and 3 bases from J, leaving 15 bases between. CDR3 in amino acids: CASRAPDRLYEQYF. The CDR3 DNA follows: TGTGCCAGCAGGGCCCCCGACAGACTCTACGAGCAGTACTTC.

The table lists this clone with a few counts. The rearrangement uses TRBV7-2 and TRBJ2-1; the match to TRBD2 covers 9 bases. V dropped 3 bases and J dropped 8; count of bases not matched to a gene: 5. CDR3 length: 14 residues. Germline V gives CDR1 SGHTA, CDR2 FQGNSA. The DNA for the CDR3 is TGTGCCAGCAGCTTCGTCCGGACTAGCGATGAGCAGTTCTTC. This codes for CASSFVRTSDEQFF.

This rearrangement joins TRBV7-8 to TRBJ1-5; D ambiguous. Germline CDR1 SGHVS, CDR2 FQNEAQ. The V end lost 4 bases, the J end lost 4 bases, and 8 bases lay between the germline ends. The CDR3 covers 13 residues. CDR3 in DNA: TGTGCCAGCAGCTCCTACAGAAATCAGCCCCAGCATTTT. Protein: CASSSYRNQPQHF.

The V gene is TRBV15, the J gene TRBJ1-1; unclear D gene. The CDR3 runs to 15 residues. Deletions cut 0 bases from V and 5 bases from J, with 13 bases between. Germline V CDR1 and CDR2: LNHNV, YYDKDF (reference sequence). The chain's CDR3 is CATSRDTQLQTEAFF. For the CDR3, the DNA is TGTGCCACCAGCAGAGATACACAGCTCCAAACTGAAGCTTTCTTT.

V and J are TRBV9 and TRBJ2-7, with D tentatively TRBD2 (5 bases). Germline CDR1 is SGDLS and CDR2 is YYNGEE. The V end was cut by 4 bases, the J end by 1 base, with 12 bases between. This CDR3 spans 14 amino acids. CDR3 amino acids: CASSSRWESYEQYF. The DNA for the CDR3 is TGTGCCAGCAGCAGTCGGTGGGAGTCCTACGAGCAGTACTTC.

CDR3 sequence: CASSLAQGADGEQFF. The CDR3 DNA is TGTGCCAGCAGCTTAGCGCAGGGGGCGGATGGTGAGCAGTTCTTC. The chain recombines TRBV7-8 with TRBJ2-1, with 8 bases aligning to TRBD1. V gave up 0 bases and J gave up 9 bases; unmatched junction bases: 7. CDR1 and CDR2 (germline): SGHVS, FQNEAQ. CDR3 length: 15 amino acids.

The gene calls are TRBV30 and TRBJ2-1, with TRBD1 matching over 11 bases. Germline CDR1 and CDR2: GTSNPN and SVGIG (reference sequence). CDR3 length: 14 amino acids. The J segment lost 7 bases and the V segment lost 5 bases, leaving 7 bases of the junction unmatched. Here the CDR3 reads CAWRGQGARNEQFF. DNA of the CDR3: TGTGCCTGGCGAGGACAGGGGGCGAGGAATGAGCAGTTCTTC.

With respect to this clone: One end of the junction does not line up with germline, which may come from a read error. The genes are TRBV6-5 and TRBJ2-7; weak D call: TRBD1 (5 bases). This CDR3 is 13 amino acids long. The germline V gene encodes CDR1 MNHEY and CDR2 SVGAGI. The CDR3 sequence is CASKGAGHWDNPF. DNA of the CDR3: TGTGCCAGCAAAGGCGCAGGGCATTGGGATAACCCGTTC.

CDR3 in DNA: TGTGCCTGGAGGGGCGTGGCGGGAGGCCGGGGGTACTTC. This gives the protein CAWRGVAGGRGYF. The gene calls are TRBV30 and TRBJ2-5, with 8 nucleotides matching TRBD2. V lost 3 bases and J lost 13; bases outside the gene matches: 13. CDR1 and CDR2 from the germline V gene are GTSNPN and SVGIG (reference sequence). This CDR3 contains 13 residues.

This clone has a single count. The chain links TRBV3-1 (or the pseudogene TRBV3-2) to TRBJ2-1; 9 nucleotides line up with TRBD1. This CDR3 comprises 17 residues. J was trimmed by 6 bases and V by 0 bases; bases with no gene match: 9. Germline CDR1 reads LGHDT; CDR2 reads YNNKEL (reference sequence). CDR3: CASSQDLGQGKANEQFF. In nucleotides, the CDR3 is TGTGCCAGCAGCCAAGACTTGGGACAGGGAAAGGCCAATGAGCAGTTCTTC.

This clone was detected once. This chain links TRBV18 with TRBJ1-2, with D unresolved. Looked up from germline, CDR1 is KGHSH and CDR2 is LQKENI. This CDR3 spans 19 amino acids. Trimming removed 4 bases at V and 8 bases at J, with 32 bases between. CDR3 sequence (DNA): TGTGCCAGCTCACTCGGGAGCCTTCAGCGCCTACTTACTAACGGAGGCTACACCTTC. Encoded protein: CASSLGSLQRLLTNGGYTF.

This chain joins TRBV4-3 and TRBJ2-5, with 7 bases aligning to TRBD2. CDR1 and CDR2 from the germline V gene are LGHNA and YSLEER. The CDR3 has 18 residues. J gave up 4 bases and V 4 bases, and 18 bases lay outside the gene matches. CDR3 nucleotide sequence: TGCGCCAGCAGCCGCGGGAGCGGAAGGTCGGGAAGAGGAGAGACCCAGTACTTC. Translating it yields CASSRGSGRSGRGETQYF.

This clone showed up just once. CDR3 in DNA: TGTGCCAGCAGTGAATATCGGACAGGGGGCAAAGACACCATATATTTT. Translation: CASSEYRTGGKDTIYF. The chain carries TRBV25-1 and TRBJ1-3, with TRBD1 identical over 11 bases. In germline, CDR1 is MGHDK, CDR2 SYGVNS. The CDR3 is 16 residues long. J was trimmed by 8 bases and V by 0 bases; bases with no gene match: 6.

The chain couples TRBV10-1 to TRBJ2-7; D is perhaps TRBD1 (5 bases). This CDR3 has 11 residues. With 6 bases removed from V and 7 bases from J, the gap between germline ends came to 10 bases. Germline V CDR1 and CDR2: WNHNN, SYGVQD (reference sequence). As DNA, the CDR3 is TGCGCCAGCAGCGACAGTCGGGAGCAGTACTTC. Protein product: CASSDSREQYF.

This clone came up a few times. This chain joins TRBV7-2 and TRBJ2-7; TRBD2 aligns across 7 bases. Germline trimming cut 1 base from V and 2 bases from J; bases unmatched to any gene: 11. The V gene's germline CDR1 is SGHTA and CDR2 FQGNSA. The CDR3 is 17 residues long. As DNA, the CDR3 is TGTGCCAGCAGCTTAGAATGGGGTAGCGGGTCGGCCTACGAGCAGTACTTC. This codes for CASSLEWGSGSAYEQYF.

As DNA, the CDR3 is TGTGCCAGCAAGACAGGGGTCAGTAGCGAGCAGTACTTC. Protein: CASKTGVSSEQYF. The gene calls are TRBV6-5 and TRBJ2-7, with 8 positions matching TRBD1. With V trimmed by 7 bases and J by 6 bases, 8 bases remained unmatched. From germline, CDR1 is MNHEY and CDR2 SVGAGI. This CDR3 comprises 13 residues.

The chain employs TRBV19 and TRBJ2-2; TRBD1 matches 11 bases. The CDR3 covers 15 residues. The V and J ends lost 5 bases and 4 bases, in that order; junction bases with no gene match: 3. Germline-derived CDR1 and CDR2 are LNHDA and SQIVND (reference sequence). The CDR3 coding sequence is TGTGCCAGTAGTGGACAGGGGGCTGTCACCGGGGAGCTGTTTTTT. The encoded protein is CASSGQGAVTGELFF.

This clone was detected only once. The chain joins TRBV3-1 (or the pseudogene TRBV3-2) to TRBJ2-2, with unresolved D. The germline gives CDR1 LGHDT, CDR2 YNNKEL (reference sequence). The CDR3 spans 14 residues. V gave up 2 bases and J gave up 4 bases, with 8 bases separating them. The DNA for the CDR3 is TGTGCCAGCAGCCAAATTGTCGGCACCGGGGAGCTGTTTTTT. It codes for CASSQIVGTGELFF.

The V gene is TRBV4-1, the J gene TRBJ1-1; 7 bases are shared with TRBD1. Germline V gives CDR1 MGHRA, CDR2 YSYEKL. CDR3 length: 16 amino acids. V shed 2 bases and J 6 bases; nucleotides not matched to a gene: 12. The CDR3 DNA reads TGCGCCAGCAGCCAAAGCCTAATACAGGGGTTGGCTGAAGCTTTCTTT. It specifies CASSQSLIQGLAEAFF.

This clone was counted only a few times. CDR3 bases: TGTGCCAGCAGGGATACAGGGCTCTATAATTCACCCCTCCACTTT. It is translated as CASRDTGLYNSPLHF. The V and J genes are TRBV28 and TRBJ1-6; perhaps TRBD1 as D (6 bases). Trimming shortened V by 6 bases and J by 3 bases, and 12 bases separated the two germline ends. Germline V CDR1 and CDR2: MDHEN, SYDVKM. The CDR3 sequence is 15 residues long.

Concerning this clone itself: One end of the junction is discordant with germline, which a read error may explain. The chain is built from TRBV7-2 and TRBJ2-5; tentatively, D is TRBD2 (6 bases). Germline V gene sequence: CDR1 SGHTA, CDR2 FQGNSA. This CDR3 has 15 amino acids. The CDR3 is CASSFSGTPQEAQYF. In nucleotides, the CDR3 is TGTGCCAGCAGCTTCTCCGGGACTCCTCAAGAGGCCCAGTACTTC.

This chain uses TRBV19 with TRBJ2-5; 9 bases line up with TRBD1. Germline V gene data show CDR1 as LNHDA and CDR2 as SQIVND (reference sequence). The CDR3 runs 13 residues. The trim removed 6 bases at V and 2 bases at J, leaving 1 base unmatched. In DNA, the CDR3 is TGTGCCAGTAGCGGGACAGGGCAAGAGACCCAGTACTTC. It yields the protein CASSGTGQETQYF.

This clone was found a few times. J is TRBJ1-5 and V is TRBV29-1; D not certain. The CDR3 length is 13 residues. Deletions cut 5 bases from V and 0 bases from J, with 8 bases between. Germline V gene data show CDR1 as SQVTM and CDR2 as ANQGSEA. This CDR3 is CSVLIYSNQPQHF. CDR3 coding DNA: TGCAGCGTTCTTATTTATAGCAATCAGCCCCAGCATTTT.

The chain joins TRBV18 to TRBJ2-2; D not certain. Germline assignment: CDR1 KGHSH and CDR2 LQKENI. The CDR3 has 16 amino acids. Deletions cut 3 bases from V and 6 bases from J, with 17 bases between. The DNA for the CDR3 is TGTGCCAGCTCACCGAATCGGGTAGAAGTCGCCGGGGAGCTGTTTTTT. Encoded protein: CASSPNRVEVAGELFF.

This rearrangement joins TRBV19 to TRBJ2-1, with 11 bases identical to TRBD2. In germline, CDR1 is LNHDA, CDR2 SQIVND (reference sequence). V dropped 3 bases and J dropped 6; count of bases not matched to a gene: 4. CDR3 length: 15 residues. CDR3 residues: CASSITSGRLNEQFF. The CDR3 DNA sequence: TGTGCCAGTAGTATTACTAGCGGGAGACTCAATGAGCAGTTCTTC.

The chain combines TRBV11-2 with TRBJ1-2; D possibly corresponds to TRBD1 (6 bases). The germline V gene has CDR1 SGHAT and CDR2 FQNNGV. Deletions cut 5 bases from V and 3 bases from J, with 10 bases between. This CDR3 contains 13 residues. CDR3 residues: CASSHSGDYGYTF. The CDR3, as DNA: TGTGCCAGCAGCCACTCAGGGGACTATGGCTACACCTTC.

The CDR3: CSVAYRVLKKWEKLFF. The CDR3 DNA reads TGCAGCGTCGCCTACAGGGTTTTAAAGAAGTGGGAAAAACTGTTTTTT. The chain combines TRBV29-1 with TRBJ1-4, with a tentative D call TRBD1 (6 bases). The CDR3 totals 16 residues. CDR1 and CDR2 (germline): SQVTM, ANQGSEA. V lost 6 bases to trimming and J lost 8 bases, with 25 bases between them. Filled out from reference TRBV29-1 and TRBJ1-4, the complete variable domain reads SAVISQKPSRDICQRGTSLTIQCQVDSQVTMMFWYRQQPGQSLTLIATANQGSEATYESGFVIDKFPISRPNLTFSTLTVSNMSPEDSSIYLCSVAYRVLKKWEKLFFGSGTQLSVL.